This T cell receptor beta chain was captured in a study of T cell changes during pregnancy in multiple sclerosis. Trimming cost V 6 bases and J 0 bases, with 11 bases left between them. The CDR3 is 14 amino acids. CDR1 is KGHSH and CDR2 is LQKENI in the germline V gene. This table comes from immunoSEQ multiplex PCR, and its TCRdb copy is limited to in-frame clones, with some not included. Altogether 30,000 to 45,000 clones are present, over 75% being singletons, with the ten largest covering approximately 1.2%. Specimen: CD4+ T cells from peripheral blood mononuclear cells, collected before pregnancy. The V call is TRBV18, the J call TRBJ2-5; maybe TRBD1 (6 bases). This TCR was sampled from a female donor with multiple sclerosis, enrolled in a pregnancy study. The CDR3 here is CASSPTGNQETQYF. The CDR3 coding sequence is TGTGCCAGCTCGCCTACAGGGAACCAAGAGACCCAGTACTTC.